This entry concerns a single T cell receptor (beta chain). Its target is unknown. TCRdb's table, derived via immunoSEQ multiplex PCR, lists solely in-frame clones and lacks some. Altogether about a million clones are present, roughly 77% being singletons, with the ten largest covering 0.7% to 0.95%. The germline gives CDR1 LNHNV, CDR2 YYDKDF (reference sequence). V was pared by 0 bases and J by 8 bases, with 26 bases between. The CDR3 is 19 residues long. The sample belongs to a study of shared clonotypes between healthy human individuals. Study overall: Each donor contributed plates that comprised three CD4 naive, three CD4 memory, two CD8 naive and one CD8 memory.

Broader study findings: Represented diversity, genetic and exposure-history alike, was limited by few donors. Researchers sampled blood only, noting tissue repertoires likely differ.

The chain uses TRBV15 and TRBJ2-1; either TRBD1 or TRBD2 may supply D (5 bases each). Sequenced input: memory CD4+ T cells from PBMCs. Specified subset: CD45RA-negative fraction. This clonotype originated in a man aged 18 to 29 in good health. Some clones in this sample may be carry-over from other donors' samples. The CDR3 nucleotides read TGTGCCACCAGCAGAGATCGGGGCTCTCCGAGACGGGATTGGGATGAGCAGTTCTTC. As protein: CATSRDRGSPRRDWDEQFF.